The T cell receptor beta chain under discussion was sequenced for a study of blood T cells in healthy people across ages. Across the study: About one barcoded beta molecule per two T cells was captured by template switching.

This clonotype has just a few counts. The CDR3 has 13 residues. Trimming took off 6 bases at V and 2 bases at J, with 10 bases between the two ends. CDR1 and CDR2 (germline): SGHTA, FQGTGA. The study isolated at least 7 million PBMCs from each sample. Using a J-beta primer mix together with a sample-barcoded 5' primer, a second PCR was run for roughly 6 to 12 cycles. Template switching added a 12-random-nucleotide identifier to every cDNA molecule. TCRdb re-called the 5' RACE reads through MiXCR, storing one row per CDR3 protein. The sample holds 790,000 or so distinct CDR3 sequences, more than 35% seen once.

Sequencing was carried out using blood. This chain links TRBV7-3 with TRBJ2-5; D is ambiguous. The sequence derives from an older man in good health. CDR3 region: CASSDDIQETQYF. The CDR3 bases are TGTGCCAGCAGTGACGACATTCAAGAGACCCAGTACTTC.